These 25 T cell receptor beta chains originate from one sample sequenced in a study of blood T cell repertoires in COVID-19. Using immunoSEQ multiplex PCR, the repertoire was profiled, and TCRdb retains in-frame clones only, with some absent. Among tens of thousands of clones listed, around 80% were seen once. Sequencing was carried out using peripheral blood. All receptors derive from a human donor in a cohort sampled during active COVID-19.

CDR3 loop: CASSILGSAYEQYF. CDR3 nucleotides: TGTGCCAGTAGTATCTTGGGGAGCGCCTACGAGCAGTACTTC. The chain joins TRBV19 to TRBJ2-7; a weak D match, TRBD2 (5 bases). The ends were cut back, 3 bases at V and 2 bases at J, with 11 bases in the middle. The germline V gene has CDR1 LNHDA and CDR2 SQIVND (reference sequence). This CDR3 spans 14 amino acids.

This clone was observed a single time. The chain uses TRBV19 and TRBJ2-3, with 10 bases matching TRBD2. After removal of 1 base from V and 6 bases from J, the junction contained 7 bases not matched to a gene. Germline CDR1 and CDR2: LNHDA and SQIVND (reference sequence). CDR3 length equals 16 residues. The CDR3 DNA is TGTGCCAGTAGTATAGGAGAAGCGGGAGGGTTCGATACGCAGTATTTT. Translation gives CASSIGEAGGFDTQYF. The complete variable domain, with remaining parts taken from reference TRBV19 and TRBJ2-3, reads DGGITQSPKYLFRKEGQNVTLSCEQNLNHDAMYWYRQDPGQGLRLIYYSQIVNDFQKGDIAEGYSVSREKKESFPLTVTSAQKNPTAFYLCASSIGEAGGFDTQYFGPGTRLTVL.

This clone was seen only once. J is TRBJ1-1 and V is TRBV2, with D tentatively TRBD1 (5 bases). The ends were cut back, 7 bases at V and 5 bases at J, with 17 bases in the middle. CDR1 is SNHLY, CDR2 FYNNEI, per germline. The CDR3 has 14 amino acids. The CDR3 bases are TGTGCCAGCACCGAACTGGGGGGGGGTACTGAAGCTTTCTTT. Translated: CASTELGGGTEAFF.

This sequence joins TRBV4-3 and TRBJ2-2; no clear D gene. Trimming took 1 base from V and 6 from J, leaving 9 bases between them. Germline assignment: CDR1 LGHNA and CDR2 YSLEER. This CDR3 region has 14 residues. CDR3 residues: CASSQARSAGELFF. The CDR3 DNA is TGCGCCAGCAGCCAAGCGCGATCGGCCGGGGAGCTGTTTTTT.

The chain has TRBV28 and TRBJ2-1; 11 bases are shared with TRBD1. Germline trimming cut 5 bases from V and 9 bases from J; bases unmatched to any gene: 9. The CDR3 length is 15 residues. Germline values: CDR1 MDHEN, CDR2 SYDVKM. CDR3 nucleotides: TGTGCCAGCAGTCCCCGGGACAGGGGGACGGGTGAGCAGTTCTTC. Amino acids: CASSPRDRGTGEQFF.

The chain employs TRBV10-2 and TRBJ1-5; D gene unclear. The germline gives CDR1 WSHSY, CDR2 SAAADI. This CDR3 is built from 15 residues. V gave up 0 bases and J gave up 0 bases, with 6 bases separating them. CDR3 region: CASSESGLSNQPQHF. The CDR3 coding sequence is TGCGCCAGCAGTGAGTCGGGCCTTAGCAATCAGCCCCAGCATTTT.

The chain is built from TRBV19 and TRBJ2-1; 11 positions agree with TRBD2. V lost 4 bases, J lost 8 bases, and 10 bases stayed unmatched. This CDR3 spans 16 amino acids. Germline V gene data show CDR1 as LNHDA and CDR2 as SQIVND (reference sequence). The CDR3 region has the DNA TGTGCCAGTAGTAGCCCTGGACTAGCGGGCCGGGATGAGCAGTTCTTC. Translating it yields CASSSPGLAGRDEQFF. Full variable domain (missing parts from reference TRBV19 and TRBJ2-1): DGGITQSPKYLFRKEGQNVTLSCEQNLNHDAMYWYRQDPGQGLRLIYYSQIVNDFQKGDIAEGYSVSREKKESFPLTVTSAQKNPTAFYLCASSSPGLAGRDEQFFGPGTRLTVL.

The chain is built from TRBV2 and TRBJ2-3; D gene unclear. Trimming left V 9 bases short and J 5 bases short, with 9 bases between. CDR1 and CDR2 (germline): SNHLY, FYNNEI. CDR3 length: 11 amino acids. The CDR3 nucleotides read TGTGCCAGTGAGCTGGTAGATACGCAGTATTTT. It translates to CASELVDTQYF.

The chain recombines TRBV28 with TRBJ2-3; 10 bases line up with TRBD2. The CDR3 sequence is 17 residues long. V trimming: 4 bases; J trimming: 6 bases; junction bases outside the gene matches: 13. Germline loops: CDR1 MDHEN, CDR2 SYDVKM. CDR3 DNA sequence: TGTGCCAGCAGTTCCATGGGGCTAGCGGGAGACTGGGATACGCAGTATTTT. Protein: CASSSMGLAGDWDTQYF.

The chain is built from TRBV28 and TRBJ2-1; 9 bases are a match to TRBD2. The V and J ends lost 3 bases and 9 bases, in that order; junction bases with no gene match: 9. Germline lookup yields CDR1 MDHEN and CDR2 SYDVKM. CDR3 length: 15 residues. This CDR3 reads CASSLGGRALGEQFF. DNA for the CDR3: TGTGCCAGCAGTTTGGGCGGGAGGGCCCTTGGTGAGCAGTTCTTC.

This chain connects TRBV4-2 to TRBJ2-5; D may be TRBD1 (5 bases). CDR3 size: 12 residues. CDR1 is LGHNA, CDR2 YNFKEQ, per germline. V lost 6 bases, J lost 2 bases, and 7 bases lay in between. The CDR3 bases are TGTGCCAGCAGTCGGACACAAGAGACCCAGTACTTC. It encodes CASSRTQETQYF.

This clone turned up a few times. This rearrangement joins TRBV6-1 to TRBJ2-3, with 8 bases matching TRBD2. There are 15 residues in the CDR3. Germline CDR1 reads MNHNS; CDR2 reads SASEGT. The V and J ends lost 2 bases and 3 bases, in that order; junction bases with no gene match: 4. DNA for the CDR3: TGTGCCAGCAGTGAAAGGGAGCGGGAGACAGATACGCAGTATTTT. Amino acids: CASSERERETDTQYF.

This clone has only a few counts. V usage is TRBV28 and J usage is TRBJ1-2; the match to TRBD1 covers 9 bases. Germline lookup yields CDR1 MDHEN and CDR2 SYDVKM. After removal of 7 bases from V and 7 bases from J, the junction contained 7 bases not matched to a gene. CDR3 size: 13 residues. DNA of the CDR3: TGTGCCAGCACCCAAAACAGGGGGCTTGGCTACACCTTC. Translating gives CASTQNRGLGYTF.

This sequence joins TRBV20-1 and TRBJ2-7; D not resolved. Deletions cut 3 bases from V and 6 bases from J, with 9 bases between. The CDR3 has 11 residues. Per germline, CDR1 DFQATT and CDR2 SNEGSKA (reference sequence). The DNA of the CDR3 is TGCAGTGCTAGGTTCTCCCTCGAGCAGTACTTC. It specifies CSARFSLEQYF.

The chain carries TRBV7-2 and TRBJ1-2; tentative D call: TRBD1 (5 bases). Germline V lookup: CDR1 SGHTA, CDR2 FQGNSA. The length of the CDR3 is 13 residues. Trimming stripped 6 bases from V and 0 bases from J, with 8 bases between. CDR3 sequence: CASSQQANYGYTF. The CDR3 DNA sequence: TGTGCCAGCAGTCAACAGGCTAACTATGGCTACACCTTC.

This clone is a singleton in its sample. This chain links TRBV28 with TRBJ2-1; 7 bases line up with TRBD2. The CDR3 sequence is 18 residues long. J was trimmed by 0 bases and V by 3 bases; bases with no gene match: 11. Germline lookup yields CDR1 MDHEN and CDR2 SYDVKM. The DNA for the CDR3 is TGTGCCAGCAGTTTGCCCCAAGCGGGGACTCCCTCCTACAATGAGCAGTTCTTC. Its translation: CASSLPQAGTPSYNEQFF.

V usage is TRBV7-3 and J usage is TRBJ2-7; a weak D match, TRBD2 (6 bases). The CDR3 contains 15 residues. V was cut by 0 bases and J by 1 base, with 10 bases left in between. Germline CDR1 reads SGHTA; CDR2 reads FQGTGA. The DNA for the CDR3 is TGTGCCAGCAGCTTAACTGGTGGGGGGTCCTACGAGCAGTACTTC. Translation gives CASSLTGGGSYEQYF.

The chain has TRBV7-2 and TRBJ2-3, with D perhaps matching TRBD2 (5 bases). Trimming took 0 bases from V and 6 from J, leaving 16 bases between them. CDR1 and CDR2 (germline): SGHTA, FQGNSA. The CDR3 loop spans 16 amino acids. CDR3 loop: CASSLAASGEYDTQYF. CDR3 coding DNA: TGTGCCAGCAGCTTAGCGGCGAGCGGCGAATATGATACGCAGTATTTT.

This clone appeared a single time. The chain recombines TRBV19 with TRBJ2-3; D uncertain. The V end was cut by 2 bases, the J end by 0 bases, with 9 bases between. The CDR3 totals 15 residues. CDR1 and CDR2 from the germline V gene are LNHDA and SQIVND (reference sequence). The chain's CDR3 is CASSIYQTSTDTQYF. For the CDR3, the DNA is TGTGCCAGTAGTATATACCAAACTAGCACAGATACGCAGTATTTT.

This clone was detected a few times. The chain's CDR3 is CASSSDRTFTEAFF. CDR3 bases: TGTGCCAGCAGCTCGGACAGAACTTTCACTGAAGCTTTCTTT. This chain uses TRBV5-4 with TRBJ1-1, with D tentatively TRBD1 (6 bases). The germline CDR1 and CDR2 sequences are SGHNT and YYREEE (reference sequence). V dropped 3 bases and J dropped 4 bases, with 13 bases sitting between them. This CDR3 contains 14 residues.

The rearrangement uses TRBV7-9 and TRBJ1-2; TRBD1 agrees at 7 bases. The V gene end was trimmed by 11 bases and the J gene end by 4 bases; junction bases not matched to a gene: 4. CDR1 is SEHNR, CDR2 FQNEAQ, per germline (reference sequence). The CDR3 runs 11 residues. The CDR3, as DNA: TGTGCCCTGGACAGGACCTATGGCTACACCTTC. Translation: CALDRTYGYTF.

The sample holds a few counts of this clone. The V and J genes are TRBV28 and TRBJ1-2; TRBD1 is a possible D gene (5 bases). CDR1 and CDR2 (germline): MDHEN, SYDVKM. Trimming took off 3 bases at V and 8 bases at J, with 16 bases between the two ends. CDR3 length equals 14 residues. The CDR3 spells CASSLEGRFHGYTF. CDR3 nucleotides: TGTGCCAGCAGTTTGGAGGGGAGGTTCCACGGCTACACCTTC.

The chain is built from TRBV5-8 and TRBJ1-4, with 7 bases identical to TRBD1. There are 18 residues in the CDR3. In germline, CDR1 is SGHTS, CDR2 YDEGEE. The junction had 14 bases not matched to a gene; V was cut back by 3 bases and J by 3 bases. This chain's CDR3 is CASSSLGTDALSNEKLFF. Here the CDR3 DNA reads TGTGCCAGCAGCTCTCTGGGGACAGACGCTCTCTCTAATGAAAAACTGTTTTTT.

The chain combines TRBV2 with TRBJ2-7; D unresolved. The CDR3 extends over 13 amino acids. CDR1 and CDR2 (germline): SNHLY, FYNNEI. The V and J ends lost 2 bases and 4 bases respectively, with 9 bases between them. In DNA form, the CDR3 reads TGTGCCAGCAGTGAACTCCAACTGTACGAGCAGTACTTC. Protein sequence: CASSELQLYEQYF.

The J gene is TRBJ2-7, the V gene TRBV27; TRBD2 aligns across 13 bases. Looked up from germline, CDR1 is MNHEY and CDR2 is SMNVEV (reference sequence). V shed 5 bases, J shed 5 bases, and the junction held 6 bases outside the gene matches. There are 15 residues in the CDR3. CDR3 sequence (DNA): TGTGCCAGCAGTCAACTAGCGGGAGGGCCGCACGAGCAGTACTTC. This gives the protein CASSQLAGGPHEQYF.